Listed here are 28 T cell receptor beta chains from one sample, sequenced in a study of molecular identifiers for immune sequencing clone quantification. TCRdb fed the PCR reads into MiXCR, producing one record per CDR3 protein. The sample yields a few hundred thousand distinct CDR3 sequences, over 20% seen once. Sequencing was carried out using naive CD8+ T cells from blood, with Jurkat cell RNA spiked in. Stated subset: FACS-sorted CD8+CD4-CCR7+CD45RA+ naive T cells. The receptors derive from a human donor in good health. Some libraries in this study had Jurkat cell RNA spiked in.

Points on this clonotype: At one boundary the junction diverges from the germline segment, which might be a read error. The rearrangement joins TRBV6-5 to TRBJ2-7; D may correspond to TRBD1 or TRBD2 (5 bases each). The CDR3 runs to 17 residues. The germline V gene encodes CDR1 MNHEY and CDR2 SVGAGI. CDR3 protein: CASIQGVGQIPTYEQCF. The CDR3 DNA follows: TGTGCCAGCATTCAGGGAGTGGGGCAGATCCCCACCTACGAGCAGTGCTTC.

This clonotype was recorded at least ten times. The chain recombines TRBV4-3 with TRBJ1-5; a weak D match, TRBD1 (6 bases). The CDR3 runs to 16 residues. CDR1 is LGHNA, CDR2 YSLEER, per germline. V was shortened by 0 bases and J by 6 bases, with 15 bases between the two germline ends. CDR3 residues: CASSQDHRVGGQPQHF. The DNA of the CDR3 is TGCGCCAGCAGCCAAGATCACAGGGTTGGAGGTCAGCCCCAGCATTTT.

Of note for this clonotype: This may be a read error: a much more frequent sequence differs by one nucleotide. The CDR3 sequence: CASSSGLTSSYEQFF. The CDR3 DNA reads TGTGCCAGCAGCTCCGGGCTCACGAGCTCCTACGAGCAGTTCTTC. This chain links TRBV7-8 with TRBJ2-1; D ambiguous. The CDR3 totals 15 residues. V gave up 4 bases and J gave up 10 bases, with 20 bases separating them. Germline CDR1 SGHVS, CDR2 FQNEAQ.

This clonotype occurred many times. V and J are TRBV19 and TRBJ2-7; tentatively, D is TRBD1 (7 bases). CDR1 is LNHDA, CDR2 SQIVND, per germline (reference sequence). The V end lost 9 bases, the J end lost 2 bases, and 14 bases lay between the germline ends. The CDR3 totals 13 residues. CDR3: CASSAGQTYEQYF. The DNA of the CDR3 is TGTGCCAGCAGTGCGGGACAGACCTACGAGCAGTACTTC.

As concerns this clonotype: One end of the junction varies from germline; a read error may be responsible. The chain combines TRBV28 with TRBJ2-5; the match to TRBD1 covers 8 bases. Germline loops: CDR1 MDHEN, CDR2 SYDVKM. The CDR3 length is 15 residues. DNA for the CDR3: TGTGCCAGCAGTCCAGGGACAGGCGCGCTGGAGACCCGGTACTTC. Protein sequence: CASSPGTGALETRYF.

The chain employs TRBV25-1 and TRBJ2-3, with D possibly matching TRBD1 (6 bases). CDR1 and CDR2 (germline): MGHDK, SYGVNS. The V end was cut by 1 base, the J end by 5 bases, with 19 bases between. The CDR3 consists of 17 residues. CDR3 sequence reads: CASSEFERQEIVDTQYF. Written as DNA, the CDR3 is TGTGCCAGCAGTGAATTCGAGAGACAGGAGATCGTAGATACGCAGTATTTT.

With regard to this clonotype: At one boundary the junction diverges from the germline segment, which might be a read error. The rearrangement joins TRBV14 to TRBJ2-7, with 8 bases matching TRBD1. The germline V gene has CDR1 SGHDN and CDR2 FVKESK. CDR3 length equals 16 residues. As DNA, the CDR3 is TGTGCCAGCAGCCAAGGCGCCGGGACAGGAGACTACGGGCAGTACTTC. Amino acid sequence: CASSQGAGTGDYGQYF.

The chain has TRBV12-3 or TRBV12-4 and TRBJ2-5; D is uncertain. The CDR3 has 13 amino acids. The V end was cut by 3 bases, the J end by 5 bases, with 10 bases between. The CDR3 here is CASSLGFHETQYF. Here the CDR3 DNA reads TGTGCCAGCAGTTTGGGGTTCCACGAGACCCAGTACTTC.

This clonotype was recorded a few times. The V call is TRBV27, the J call TRBJ2-7; 9 nucleotides line up with TRBD2. This CDR3 has 14 amino acids. Germline lookup yields CDR1 MNHEY and CDR2 SMNVEV (reference sequence). Germline trimming cut 8 bases from V and 7 bases from J; bases unmatched to any gene: 12. The CDR3 loop is CASSGLALGAEQYF. The CDR3 DNA is TGTGCCAGCTCCGGACTAGCGTTAGGGGCGGAGCAGTACTTC.

In its sample, this clonotype was seen many times. The chain uses TRBV7-9 and TRBJ1-1; D perhaps matches TRBD1 (5 bases). Per the germline V gene, CDR1 is SEHNR and CDR2 is FQNEAQ (reference sequence). V gave up 1 base and J gave up 5 bases, with 11 bases separating them. CDR3 length equals 14 residues. The CDR3 DNA reads TGTGCCAGCAGCTTAGTCCCGGGGGGAACTGAAGCTTTCTTT. Translating gives CASSLVPGGTEAFF.

V and J are TRBV2 and TRBJ2-3; the D gene is possibly TRBD2 (6 bases). Per the germline V gene, CDR1 is SNHLY and CDR2 is FYNNEI. CDR3 length: 16 residues. V lost 2 bases to trimming and J lost 0 bases, with 12 bases between them. The CDR3 nucleotides are TGTGCCAGCAGTGAATTTGCTAGCGCTAGCACAGATACGCAGTATTTT. The encoded protein is CASSEFASASTDTQYF.

The chain uses TRBV13 and TRBJ2-7; 8 bases align to TRBD2. The CDR3 is 14 amino acids. The V gene's germline CDR1 is PRHDT and CDR2 FYEKMQ (reference sequence). V shed 3 bases and J 5 bases; nucleotides not matched to a gene: 6. The CDR3 nucleotides are TGTGCCAGCAGCTTTATTAGCGGGAAGGACGAGCAGTACTTC. Residues: CASSFISGKDEQYF.

This clonotype was seen more than once but under ten times. The chain uses TRBV11-2 and TRBJ2-1; 12 nucleotides match TRBD2. The CDR3 sequence is 15 residues long. V lost 5 bases to trimming and J lost 8 bases; unmatched junction nucleotides: 7. The V gene's germline CDR1 is SGHAT and CDR2 FQNNGV. The CDR3 DNA is TGTGCCAGCAGCGCCCTAGCGGGGGGGTTAGATGAGCAGTTCTTC. The encoded protein is CASSALAGGLDEQFF.

This clonotype has just a few counts. The chain recombines TRBV27 with TRBJ1-5; 8 nucleotides match TRBD1. CDR3 length: 14 residues. Germline values: CDR1 MNHEY, CDR2 SMNVEV (reference sequence). Germline trimming cut 6 bases from V and 3 bases from J; bases unmatched to any gene: 4. The CDR3 region has the DNA TGTGCCAGCAGCGTGACAGGGGACAATCAGCCCCAGCATTTT. This gives the protein CASSVTGDNQPQHF.

On this clonotype: An end of the junction does not agree with germline; a read error may underlie this. This chain links TRBV24-1 with TRBJ1-1, with D possibly being TRBD1 (5 bases). The CDR3 consists of 14 residues. Germline V lookup: CDR1 KGHDR, CDR2 SFDVKD. The CDR3 nucleotides read TGTGCCACCAGTGAAGGCAGGGCGAACGCTGAAGCTTTCTTT. Translated, it gives CATSEGRANAEAFF.

V is TRBV20-1 and J is TRBJ2-7; the match to TRBD1 covers 8 bases. The germline gives CDR1 DFQATT, CDR2 SNEGSKA (reference sequence). CDR3 length equals 16 residues. The V segment lost 0 bases and the J segment 7 bases; nucleotides outside the gene matches: 14. The CDR3 region has the DNA TGCAGTGCTAGAGATACGGAGGGACAGGTACTTTGGGAGCAGTACTTC. This encodes CSARDTEGQVLWEQYF.

With respect to this clonotype: As the CDR3 is not closed by the conserved phenylalanine or tryptophan, this likely results from a read error. V usage is TRBV7-9 and J usage is TRBJ1-2; D might be TRBD1 (5 bases). This CDR3 is 16 amino acids long. The V and J ends lost 4 bases and 1 base respectively, with 16 bases between them. Germline values: CDR1 SEHNR, CDR2 FQNEAQ (reference sequence). The CDR3 loop reads CASSSGPGFVNYGYTL. The CDR3, as DNA: TGTGCCAGCAGCTCCGGTCCAGGGTTCGTTAACTATGGCTACACCCTC.

V usage is TRBV11-2 and J usage is TRBJ2-5; possible D gene TRBD1, 6 bases. V was cut by 1 base and J by 5 bases, with 17 bases left in between. Germline V gene data show CDR1 as SGHAT and CDR2 as FQNNGV. The CDR3 is 16 residues long. This chain's CDR3 is CASSLAGPGAYETQYF. In DNA, the CDR3 is TGTGCCAGCAGCTTAGCTGGGCCAGGGGCGTACGAGACCCAGTACTTC.

This clonotype came up many times. This chain uses TRBV29-1 with TRBJ1-1, with D perhaps matching TRBD1 (5 bases). This CDR3 has 13 amino acids. Trimming stripped 8 bases from V and 3 bases from J, with 16 bases between. From germline, CDR1 is SQVTM and CDR2 ANQGSEA. The CDR3 reads CSSGRDEYTEAFF. CDR3 DNA sequence: TGCAGCTCCGGAAGGGACGAATACACTGAAGCTTTCTTT.

In its sample, this clonotype was seen many times. This chain uses TRBV6-2 or TRBV6-3 with TRBJ1-1; no definite D call. Trimming removed 7 bases from V and 0 bases from J, with 9 bases in between. CDR1 is MNHEY, CDR2 SVGEGT, per germline. The CDR3 is 13 residues long. The CDR3 DNA reads TGTGCCAGCAATCCTCAGATGAACACTGAAGCTTTCTTT. Its translation: CASNPQMNTEAFF.

The chain links TRBV20-1 to TRBJ2-3, with TRBD2 matching over 7 bases. The CDR3 consists of 20 residues. Germline CDR1 and CDR2: DFQATT and SNEGSKA (reference sequence). V trimming: 0 bases; J trimming: 7 bases; junction bases outside the gene matches: 25. CDR3 region: CSARDHQEILANAEVYTQYF. The CDR3 nucleotides are TGCAGTGCTAGAGATCACCAGGAGATACTAGCGAACGCCGAGGTGTATACGCAGTATTTT.

This clonotype was counted only a few times. The chain employs TRBV29-1 and TRBJ1-2; TRBD1 aligns across 12 bases. The J segment lost 4 bases and the V segment lost 1 base, leaving 10 bases of the junction unmatched. The CDR3 is 17 residues long. Germline V gives CDR1 SQVTM, CDR2 ANQGSEA. CDR3 sequence reads: CSVEAVPRDRGPYGYTF. The DNA for the CDR3 is TGCAGCGTTGAAGCAGTCCCCCGGGACAGGGGGCCCTATGGCTACACCTTC.

This clonotype was counted at least ten times. The V and J genes are TRBV24-1 and TRBJ2-2; TRBD1 or TRBD2 may be the D gene (6 bases each). With 1 base removed from V and 4 bases from J, the gap between germline ends came to 9 bases. Per the germline V gene, CDR1 is KGHDR and CDR2 is SFDVKD. CDR3 length: 15 residues. CDR3 nucleotide sequence: TGTGCCACCAGTGATTTAGGGGGGCGCACCGGGGAGCTGTTTTTT. Translation: CATSDLGGRTGELFF.

The chain employs TRBV7-6 and TRBJ1-4; D unclear. CDR1 and CDR2 (germline): SGHVS, FNYEAQ. This CDR3 contains 14 residues. Between the trimmed V and J ends, which lost 1 base and 7 bases, there was a span of 10 bases. The CDR3 coding sequence is TGTGCCAGCAGCTTAGGGACGAACGGTGAAAAACTGTTTTTT. Translating gives CASSLGTNGEKLFF.

The sample holds one count of this clonotype. This chain links TRBV28 with TRBJ2-5, with 8 bases identical to TRBD1. The CDR3 loop spans 17 amino acids. V dropped 4 bases and J dropped 4; count of bases not matched to a gene: 14. The germline V gene has CDR1 MDHEN and CDR2 SYDVKM. CDR3 sequence reads: CASSWRTPSGTGETQYF. As DNA, the CDR3 is TGTGCCAGCAGTTGGCGTACTCCCTCCGGGACAGGAGAGACCCAGTACTTC. The full variable domain, its missing parts supplied by reference TRBV28 and TRBJ2-5, is DVKVTQSSRYLVKRTGEKVFLECVQDMDHENMFWYRQDPGLGLRLIYFSYDVKMKEKGDIPEGYSVSREKKERFSLILESASTNQTSMYLCASSWRTPSGTGETQYFGPGTRLLVL.

This clonotype was detected ten times or more. V gene TRBV29-1 combines with J gene TRBJ2-5; D remains ambiguous. CDR3 length: 11 amino acids. The V end lost 1 base, the J end lost 5 bases, and 5 bases lay between the germline ends. The germline CDR1 and CDR2 sequences are SQVTM and ANQGSEA. The CDR3 DNA is TGCAGCGTTGAAGTCCCCGAGACCCAGTACTTC. This sequence encodes CSVEVPETQYF.

The CDR3 here is CASSQEPGLVYEQYF. Here the CDR3 DNA reads TGCGCCAGCAGCCAAGAACCGGGACTAGTATACGAGCAGTACTTC. J is TRBJ2-7 and V is TRBV4-3; TRBD2 aligns across 8 bases. The germline V gene has CDR1 LGHNA and CDR2 YSLEER. This CDR3 is 15 amino acids long. Trimming cost V 0 bases and J 4 bases; bases outside gene matches: 5.

Note on this clonotype: The conserved phenylalanine or tryptophan is not found at the CDR3 terminus, so this likely reflects a read error. The chain carries TRBV29-1 and TRBJ2-7; 8 positions agree with TRBD1. The CDR3 spans 12 residues. Germline V gene lookup returns CDR1 SQVTM and CDR2 ANQGSEA. The ends lost 5 bases at V and 8 bases at J; junction bases unmatched: 8. In nucleotides, the CDR3 is TGCAGCGTTTTGACAGGGGAACACAAGCAGTACCTC. This encodes CSVLTGEHKQYL.